This T cell receptor (beta chain) was found in a study of blood T cell repertoires in COVID-19. Background on the study: Some COVID-19 samples were acute and others convalescent; all came from the United States, Italy and Spain.

CDR3 length: 15 residues. From germline, CDR1 is LNHDA and CDR2 SQIVND (reference sequence). Trimming removed 3 bases at V and 1 base at J, with 13 bases between. Here immunoSEQ multiplex PCR was the method, and the copy in TCRdb shows in-frame clones only, minus some. The table includes some 64,000 clones, around four fifths detected once. Sequenced input: peripheral blood. The sequence came from a woman of 80 years or more with active or convalescent COVID-19. The chain links TRBV19 to TRBJ2-7; possibly TRBD2 for D (6 bases). The CDR3: CASSMAGRTSYEQYF. In nucleotides, the CDR3 is TGTGCCAGTAGTATGGCAGGGAGGACGTCCTACGAGCAGTACTTC.